The 21 T cell receptor beta chains in this list originate from one sample, sequenced in a study of blood T cell repertoires in COVID-19. Produced via immunoSEQ multiplex PCR; TCRdb's table is partial and in-frame only. Of around 420,000 clones in the sample, roughly 87% were seen once. Sequencing input: PBMCs or T cells enriched from blood (not recorded which). The receptors stem from a woman in her 40s with acute COVID-19.

This clone was seen only once. V is TRBV30 and J is TRBJ1-6; tentative D call: TRBD1 (5 bases). This CDR3 region has 13 residues. Per the germline V gene, CDR1 is GTSNPN and CDR2 is SVGIG (reference sequence). The ends were cut back, 0 bases at V and 6 bases at J, with 6 bases in the middle. The CDR3 reads CAWSVQVNSPLHF. CDR3 nucleotide sequence: TGTGCCTGGAGTGTACAGGTTAATTCACCCCTCCACTTT.

This chain links TRBV18 with TRBJ2-1; 7 nucleotides match TRBD1. CDR1 KGHSH and CDR2 LQKENI come from the germline V gene. The CDR3 runs 15 residues. With 6 bases clipped from V and 6 bases from J, the junction kept 11 bases outside the gene matches. CDR3 loop: CASSPQYQGVNEQFF. CDR3 bases: TGTGCCAGCTCCCCGCAATACCAGGGGGTCAATGAGCAGTTCTTC. The whole variable domain, filled in from reference TRBV18 and TRBJ2-1, reads NAGVMQNPRHLVRRRGQEARLRCSPMKGHSHVYWYRQLPEEGLKFMVYLQKENIIDESGMPKERFSAEFPKEGPSILRIQQVVRGDSAAYFCASSPQYQGVNEQFFGPGTRLTVL.

This sequence joins TRBV10-3 and TRBJ2-7, with D possibly matching TRBD1 (6 bases). The CDR3 extends over 15 amino acids. The germline gives CDR1 ENHRY, CDR2 SYGVKD. The V and J ends lost 2 bases and 6 bases respectively, with 17 bases between them. CDR3 in amino acids: CAISERVGRGTEQYF. The CDR3 DNA reads as TGTGCCATCAGTGAGAGGGTTGGCAGGGGAACCGAGCAGTACTTC.

This chain connects TRBV12-5 to TRBJ1-4; 7 positions agree with TRBD1. The J segment lost 6 bases and the V segment lost 6 bases, leaving 1 base of the junction unmatched. The germline V gene encodes CDR1 LGHNT and CDR2 FRNRAP. The CDR3 covers 12 residues. As DNA, the CDR3 is TGTGCTAGTGGGACAGGGTATGAAAAACTGTTTTTT. This encodes CASGTGYEKLFF.

The chain uses TRBV5-1 and TRBJ2-7; the match to TRBD1 covers 10 bases. Germline loops: CDR1 SGHRS, CDR2 YFSETQ. V was clipped by 8 bases and J by 6 bases; unmatched bases: 11. The CDR3 runs 14 residues. CDR3 amino acids: CASNRWDRGPEQYF. For the CDR3, the DNA is TGCGCCAGTAACCGATGGGACAGGGGTCCCGAGCAGTACTTC. Combining the CDR3 with reference TRBV5-1 and TRBJ2-7 gives the whole variable domain KAGVTQTPRYLIKTRGQQVTLSCSPISGHRSVSWYQQTPGQGLQFLFEYFSETQRNKGNFPGRFSGRQFSNSRSEMNVSTLELGDSALYLCASNRWDRGPEQYFGPGTRLTVT.

J is TRBJ2-2 and V is TRBV5-4; the D gene is possibly TRBD1 (5 bases). The germline V gene has CDR1 SGHNT and CDR2 YYREEE (reference sequence). The CDR3 totals 14 residues. Trimming took 5 bases from V and 5 from J, leaving 13 bases between them. The CDR3 DNA sequence: TGTGCCAGCAGGATGACCAGGGAAACCGGGGAGCTGTTTTTT. Translated, it gives CASRMTRETGELFF.

This chain connects TRBV6-6 to TRBJ2-7; weak D call: TRBD1 (5 bases). In germline, CDR1 is MNHNY, CDR2 SVGAGI (reference sequence). The CDR3 consists of 13 residues. Trimming left V 4 bases short and J 3 bases short, with 10 bases between. The CDR3 DNA reads as TGTGCCAGCAGTTCGTTAGACAGCTACGAGCAGTACTTC. It is translated as CASSSLDSYEQYF.

The CDR3: CASSTGTGEIGQGYTF. For the CDR3, the DNA is TGTGCCAGCAGCACCGGGACAGGGGAGATAGGGCAAGGCTACACCTTC. The rearrangement uses TRBV5-5 and TRBJ1-2, with 10 bases lining up with TRBD1. The CDR3 is 16 amino acids. V gave up 4 bases and J gave up 8 bases; unmatched junction bases: 14. Per germline, CDR1 SGHKS and CDR2 YYEKEE (reference sequence).

The gene calls are TRBV19 and TRBJ1-5, with 10 bases aligning to TRBD1. This CDR3 is built from 16 residues. Trimming at V came to 4 bases and at J to 3 bases, leaving 6 bases not matched to a gene. Germline CDR1 and CDR2: LNHDA and SQIVND (reference sequence). CDR3 sequence reads: CASSSPGTGDNQPQHF. The CDR3 nucleotides are TGTGCCAGTAGTAGCCCCGGGACAGGGGACAATCAGCCCCAGCATTTT.

CDR3 DNA sequence: TGCGCCAGCAACCCTGAAACTAGCGGGGGGGCGGAGACCCAGTACTTC. It translates to CASNPETSGGAETQYF. The rearrangement uses TRBV5-1 and TRBJ2-5; 13 bases are a match to TRBD2. Trimming at V came to 6 bases and at J to 5 bases, leaving 10 bases not matched to a gene. The CDR3 has 16 amino acids. In germline, CDR1 is SGHRS, CDR2 YFSETQ.

This chain's CDR3 is CASSGRINQPQHF. CDR3 in DNA: TGTGCCAGCAGTGGGCGAATCAATCAGCCCCAGCATTTT. The rearrangement uses TRBV12-3 or TRBV12-4 and TRBJ1-5; no firm D call. CDR3 length: 13 residues. The V end lost 5 bases, the J end lost 3 bases, and 8 bases lay between the germline ends.

The chain employs TRBV7-9 and TRBJ1-3, with 9 bases matching TRBD1. This CDR3 has 19 residues. Looked up from germline, CDR1 is SEHNR and CDR2 is FQNEAQ (reference sequence). V shed 5 bases and J 0 bases; nucleotides not matched to a gene: 14. CDR3 DNA: TGTGCCAGCAGCCCCCGTTTCGGACAGGGGAAGTCCTCTGGAAACACCATATATTTT. As protein: CASSPRFGQGKSSGNTIYF.

The V and J genes are TRBV11-2 and TRBJ1-3; D remains unclear. V was pared by 2 bases and J by 7 bases, with 12 bases between. Germline V lookup: CDR1 SGHAT, CDR2 FQNNGV. The CDR3 totals 14 residues. This chain's CDR3 is CASSLTDPRNTIYF. The CDR3 coding sequence is TGTGCCAGCAGCTTAACCGATCCCAGGAACACCATATATTTT. The entire variable domain, with the rest obtained from reference TRBV11-2 and TRBJ1-3, is as follows: EAGVAQSPRYKIIEKRQSVAFWCNPISGHATLYWYQQILGQGPKLLIQFQNNGVVDDSQLPKDRFSAERLKGVDSTLKIQPAKLEDSAVYLCASSLTDPRNTIYFGEGSWLTVV.

V is TRBV15 and J is TRBJ1-3; 7 bases line up with TRBD1. The CDR3 has 18 amino acids. J gave up 0 bases and V 0 bases, and 8 bases lay outside the gene matches. Germline V gives CDR1 LNHNV, CDR2 YYDKDF (reference sequence). As DNA, the CDR3 is TGTGCCACCAGCAGAGATGTAACAGGGGAACGCTCTGGAAACACCATATATTTT. Translating gives CATSRDVTGERSGNTIYF.

This clone was counted a few times. V gene TRBV27 combines with J gene TRBJ2-7; possible D gene TRBD2, 6 bases. CDR3 size: 13 residues. V was cut by 5 bases and J by 2 bases, with 10 bases left in between. CDR1 MNHEY and CDR2 SMNVEV come from the germline V gene (reference sequence). The CDR3 spells CASSLGRTYEQYF. The DNA of the CDR3 is TGTGCCAGCAGTCTCGGGAGAACCTACGAGCAGTACTTC.

The chain recombines TRBV19 with TRBJ1-1; D is uncertain. V was pared by 0 bases and J by 4 bases, with 9 bases between. Looked up from germline, CDR1 is LNHDA and CDR2 is SQIVND (reference sequence). The CDR3 sequence is 14 residues long. CDR3 in DNA: TGTGCCAGTAGTATAGATCACACCCGCACTGAAGCTTTCTTT. As protein: CASSIDHTRTEAFF.

The chain carries TRBV6-5 and TRBJ1-2, with a possible D match to TRBD1 (5 bases). Trimming took 5 bases from V and 5 from J, leaving 12 bases between them. Germline V lookup: CDR1 MNHEY, CDR2 SVGAGI. The CDR3 loop spans 13 amino acids. CDR3 sequence reads: CASSQGGVYGYTF. The CDR3 DNA reads as TGTGCCAGCAGTCAGGGAGGGGTATATGGCTACACCTTC.

V and J are TRBV24-1 and TRBJ1-2; 10 bases line up with TRBD1. V was pared by 3 bases and J by 8 bases, with 8 bases of the junction left unmatched. The CDR3 runs to 15 residues. CDR1 and CDR2 from the germline V gene are KGHDR and SFDVKD. The CDR3 nucleotides read TGTGCCACCAGTGATGCCCCTGGGACAGGGGTCGGCTACACCTTC. It specifies CATSDAPGTGVGYTF.

The V and J genes are TRBV24-1 and TRBJ1-5; D gene uncertain. V dropped 5 bases and J dropped 6 bases, with 13 bases sitting between them. This CDR3 is 14 amino acids long. Per germline, CDR1 KGHDR and CDR2 SFDVKD. Here the CDR3 reads CATSAAAGSQPQHF. The CDR3 DNA sequence: TGTGCCACCAGTGCTGCGGCGGGAAGTCAGCCCCAGCATTTT.

The chain recombines TRBV19 with TRBJ1-1, with TRBD1 as a possible D gene (6 bases). From germline, CDR1 is LNHDA and CDR2 SQIVND (reference sequence). V dropped 5 bases and J dropped 6 bases, with 13 bases sitting between them. The CDR3 runs to 13 residues. CDR3 coding DNA: TGTGCCAGTAGTTCCCAACAGGGTTCTGAAGCTTTCTTT. This sequence encodes CASSSQQGSEAFF.

The chain links TRBV4-1 to TRBJ2-1, with a possible D match to TRBD2 (7 bases). The V gene's germline CDR1 is MGHRA and CDR2 YSYEKL. The CDR3 is made up of 18 amino acids. Trimming removed 1 base from V and 0 bases from J, with 16 bases in between. The CDR3 is CASSQGPRAGASYNEQFF. For the CDR3, the DNA is TGCGCCAGCAGCCAAGGTCCTCGGGCGGGGGCCTCCTACAATGAGCAGTTCTTC.